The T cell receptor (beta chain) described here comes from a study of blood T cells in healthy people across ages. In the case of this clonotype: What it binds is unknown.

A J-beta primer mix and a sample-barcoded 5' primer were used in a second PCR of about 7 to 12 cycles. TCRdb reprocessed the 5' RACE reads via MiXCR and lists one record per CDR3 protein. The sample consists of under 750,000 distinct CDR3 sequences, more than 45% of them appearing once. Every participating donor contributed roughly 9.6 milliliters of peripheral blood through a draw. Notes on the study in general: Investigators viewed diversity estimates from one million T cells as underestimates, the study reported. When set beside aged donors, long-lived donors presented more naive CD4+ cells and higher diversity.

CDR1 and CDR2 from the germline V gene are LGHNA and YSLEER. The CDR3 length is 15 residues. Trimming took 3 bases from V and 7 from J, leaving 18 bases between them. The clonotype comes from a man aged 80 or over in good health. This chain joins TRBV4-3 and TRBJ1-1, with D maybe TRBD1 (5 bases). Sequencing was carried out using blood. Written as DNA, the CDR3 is TGCGCCAGCAGCCAGAACCGGGACGAGGGGTGTGAAGCTTTCTTT. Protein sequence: CASSQNRDEGCEAFF.